This T cell receptor beta chain was sequenced in a study of shared clonotypes between healthy human individuals. In its sample, this clone was seen once. Its antigen remains unknown. All donors were healthy HIV-negative adults lacking recent acute infections or vaccinations. Study observations and caveats: Lower generation probabilities were found for non-shared clonotypes than for those shared by all four donors. Several donors held about 5% of naive CD4 clonotypes in common.

Using around 180 ng DNA, around 30,000 T cell genomes, the sorted-subset replicate PCRs were run. Here immunoSEQ multiplex PCR was the method, and the copy in TCRdb shows in-frame clones only, minus some. Among approximately 2.5 million clones listed, 80% to 95% were seen once. The source is a man younger than 30 in good health. Some clones in this sample may be carry-over from other donors' samples. Material: naive CD4+ T cells from PBMCs. The subset is: CD45RA+ positively selected.

CDR3 amino acids: CASSEYQTQYF. In nucleotides, the CDR3 is TGTGCCAGCAGTGAATATCAGACCCAGTACTTC. V is TRBV25-1 and J is TRBJ2-5; D remains ambiguous. Germline CDR1 MGHDK, CDR2 SYGVNS. The CDR3 extends over 11 amino acids. The V end was cut by 0 bases, the J end by 6 bases, with 2 bases between.